The 26 T cell receptor beta chains reported below all come from one sample, sequenced in a study of blood T cell repertoires in COVID-19. Some clones are missing from TCRdb's copy, which holds only in-frame ones; the method was immunoSEQ multiplex PCR. The data show 70,000 to 95,000 clones, around four fifths seen once. The specimen sequenced was peripheral blood. Source of these receptors: a woman aged 55-70 years with acute or convalescent COVID-19.

There are a few counts of this clone. This chain joins TRBV5-1 and TRBJ2-3, with 7 bases identical to TRBD1. V was pared by 6 bases and J by 0 bases, with 7 bases of the junction left unmatched. The CDR3 is 15 amino acids. Germline CDR1 SGHRS, CDR2 YFSETQ. The CDR3 sequence is CASTPDRASTDTQYF. The DNA of the CDR3 is TGCGCCAGCACACCCGACAGGGCTAGCACAGATACGCAGTATTTT. The full variable domain, completed using reference TRBV5-1 and TRBJ2-3, is KAGVTQTPRYLIKTRGQQVTLSCSPISGHRSVSWYQQTPGQGLQFLFEYFSETQRNKGNFPGRFSGRQFSNSRSEMNVSTLELGDSALYLCASTPDRASTDTQYFGPGTRLTVL.

This clone was seen only a few times. J is TRBJ1-1 and V is TRBV27; D is unclear. The V end was cut by 2 bases, the J end by 1 base, with 11 bases between. Germline V gives CDR1 MNHEY, CDR2 SMNVEV (reference sequence). The CDR3 runs 15 residues. CDR3: CASSLQGAENTEAFF. In DNA, the CDR3 is TGTGCCAGCAGTTTACAAGGTGCGGAGAACACTGAAGCTTTCTTT.

The chain carries TRBV6-5 and TRBJ2-3, with a weak D call TRBD2 (6 bases). From germline, CDR1 is MNHEY and CDR2 SVGAGI. The CDR3 runs to 16 residues. V was pared by 0 bases and J by 6 bases, with 16 bases between. CDR3 DNA sequence: TGTGCCAGCAGTTACTCGTTGGGGGGAACCCGCGATACGCAGTATTTT. This translates into CASSYSLGGTRDTQYF.

This chain links TRBV2 with TRBJ2-5, with TRBD2 matching over 8 bases. The CDR3 is made up of 12 amino acids. Losses at the gene ends were 7 bases for V and 4 bases for J; bases not matched to a gene: 2. The germline gives CDR1 SNHLY, CDR2 FYNNEI. This chain's CDR3 is CASIAGGETQYF. In DNA, the CDR3 is TGTGCCAGCATTGCGGGAGGAGAGACCCAGTACTTC.

This clone was seen a handful of times. The genes are TRBV6-5 and TRBJ1-2; 12 nucleotides line up with TRBD1. The V gene's germline CDR1 is MNHEY and CDR2 SVGAGI. The V gene end was trimmed by 2 bases and the J gene end by 8 bases; junction bases not matched to a gene: 6. The CDR3 is made up of 15 amino acids. The chain's CDR3 is CASSYEGQGALGYTF. The CDR3 DNA is TGTGCCAGCAGTTACGAGGGACAGGGGGCCCTCGGCTACACCTTC.

The chain uses TRBV4-2 and TRBJ2-1, with TRBD2 matching 9 bases. There are 16 residues in the CDR3. Trimming at V came to 0 bases and at J to 8 bases, leaving 8 bases not matched to a gene. CDR1 and CDR2 from the germline V gene are LGHNA and YNFKEQ. CDR3 protein: CASSQDPGGGAYEQFF. For the CDR3, the DNA is TGTGCCAGCAGCCAAGATCCGGGCGGGGGGGCTTATGAGCAGTTCTTC.

This chain connects TRBV5-1 to TRBJ1-4, with 8 bases identical to TRBD1. Looked up from germline, CDR1 is SGHRS and CDR2 is YFSETQ. The CDR3 is 15 amino acids. The trim removed 2 bases at V and 8 bases at J, leaving 8 bases unmatched. In DNA, the CDR3 is TGCGCCAGCAGCTTTTCCTCAGGGGGCGGGGAAAAACTGTTTTTT. This gives the protein CASSFSSGGGEKLFF.

This chain joins TRBV14 and TRBJ1-5, with 7 bases identical to TRBD1. Germline CDR1 and CDR2: SGHDN and FVKESK. This CDR3 comprises 15 residues. The junction had 8 bases not matched to a gene; V was cut back by 5 bases and J by 4 bases. CDR3 DNA sequence: TGTGCCAGCAGCAGAGGACAGGCGTTGAATCAGCCCCAGCATTTT. It is translated as CASSRGQALNQPQHF.

This sequence joins TRBV7-9 and TRBJ2-1; 12 nucleotides align to TRBD2. V was clipped by 1 base and J by 5 bases; unmatched bases: 12. The CDR3 is 19 amino acids. Per germline, CDR1 SEHNR and CDR2 FQNEAQ (reference sequence). The CDR3 coding sequence is TGTGCCAGCAGCTTAGGAGGCCTCCAAACTAGCGGGGGGAACAATGAGCAGTTCTTC. Encoded protein: CASSLGGLQTSGGNNEQFF.

The chain carries TRBV19 and TRBJ1-1, with D hard to call. The V and J ends lost 6 bases and 6 bases respectively, with 14 bases between them. In germline, CDR1 is LNHDA, CDR2 SQIVND (reference sequence). CDR3 length: 13 amino acids. In DNA form, the CDR3 reads TGTGCCAGTAGGGAGGGAGGGAGATCTGAAGCTTTCTTT. As protein: CASREGGRSEAFF.

The chain has TRBV7-2 and TRBJ1-1; maybe TRBD1 (5 bases). This CDR3 is 14 amino acids long. In germline, CDR1 is SGHTA, CDR2 FQGNSA. In DNA, the CDR3 is TGTGCTGCTCGACCCCGAAGGGGAAACACTGAAGCTTTCTTT. Its protein product is CAARPRRGNTEAFF.

J is TRBJ2-4 and V is TRBV7-2, with 7 bases aligning to TRBD1. Per the germline V gene, CDR1 is SGHTA and CDR2 is FQGNSA. The V segment lost 3 bases and the J segment 0 bases; nucleotides outside the gene matches: 11. The CDR3 has 18 residues. This chain's CDR3 is CASSLTGQPWIAKNIQYF. The CDR3, as DNA: TGTGCCAGCAGCTTGACGGGACAGCCATGGATAGCCAAAAACATTCAGTACTTC.

V is TRBV29-1 and J is TRBJ1-2; a possible D gene is TRBD1 (6 bases). The CDR3 is 13 residues long. Trimming stripped 0 bases from V and 6 bases from J, with 11 bases between. CDR1 SQVTM and CDR2 ANQGSEA come from the germline V gene. This CDR3 is CSVEDYRANGYTF. The CDR3, as DNA: TGCAGCGTTGAAGATTACAGGGCAAATGGCTACACCTTC.

The V gene is TRBV6-5, the J gene TRBJ1-2, with 7 bases that match TRBD1. V lost 5 bases, J lost 7 bases, and 7 bases stayed unmatched. Germline lookup yields CDR1 MNHEY and CDR2 SVGAGI. The CDR3 spans 13 residues. The CDR3 bases are TGTGCCAGCAGTAACAGGGGTTTGGGTGGCTACACCTTC. Protein sequence: CASSNRGLGGYTF.

The chain links TRBV5-1 to TRBJ1-1; TRBD1 is a possible D gene (6 bases). The CDR3 is made up of 14 amino acids. Trimming took off 6 bases at V and 1 base at J, with 13 bases between the two ends. Germline loops: CDR1 SGHRS, CDR2 YFSETQ. The CDR3 loop is CASKPGHENTEAFF. The CDR3 nucleotides are TGCGCCAGCAAGCCGGGACACGAGAACACTGAAGCTTTCTTT.

The genes are TRBV5-1 and TRBJ2-2, with 11 positions matching TRBD2. Germline values: CDR1 SGHRS, CDR2 YFSETQ. J gave up 8 bases and V 0 bases, and 6 bases lay outside the gene matches. This CDR3 contains 16 residues. The CDR3 DNA is TGCGCCAGCAGCTTGGCAGGGACTAGCGGCGAAGGGGAGCTGTTTTTT. Translation: CASSLAGTSGEGELFF.

This chain connects TRBV27 to TRBJ2-1, with 8 bases lining up with TRBD2. This CDR3 region has 18 residues. With V trimmed by 7 bases and J by 6 bases, 20 bases remained unmatched. Germline CDR1 reads MNHEY; CDR2 reads SMNVEV (reference sequence). The CDR3 DNA is TGTGCCAGCACCCTATGGGCTAGCGGGCTCGATAACTTCAATGAGCAGTTCTTC. It yields the protein CASTLWASGLDNFNEQFF.

The CDR3 DNA follows: TGCAGTGCTAGTCGGACAGGGCTCACCGGGGAGCTGTTTTTT. Its translation: CSASRTGLTGELFF. The chain is built from TRBV20-1 and TRBJ2-2; 8 bases fit TRBD1. The J segment lost 4 bases and the V segment lost 3 bases, leaving 4 bases of the junction unmatched. Germline V gene sequence: CDR1 DFQATT, CDR2 SNEGSKA (reference sequence). This CDR3 is 14 amino acids long.

The chain joins TRBV11-3 to TRBJ2-1; 11 nucleotides match TRBD2. Looked up from germline, CDR1 is SGHNT and CDR2 is YENEEA. With V trimmed by 5 bases and J by 0 bases, 9 bases remained unmatched. The CDR3 is 18 amino acids. CDR3 residues: CASSPGVAGGSSYNEQFF. CDR3 DNA: TGTGCCAGCAGCCCCGGGGTAGCGGGGGGGAGCTCCTACAATGAGCAGTTCTTC.

The V gene is TRBV28, the J gene TRBJ1-2; the match to TRBD1 covers 11 bases. After removal of 5 bases from V and 0 bases from J, the junction contained 11 bases not matched to a gene. The germline gives CDR1 MDHEN, CDR2 SYDVKM. This CDR3 region has 18 residues. The CDR3 sequence: CASSTTGGQGAANYGYTF. The CDR3 nucleotides read TGTGCCAGCAGTACCACCGGTGGACAGGGGGCCGCTAACTATGGCTACACCTTC.

The rearrangement links TRBV2 to TRBJ1-5; D gene uncertain. V was clipped by 7 bases and J by 4 bases, with 11 bases between them. Per the germline V gene, CDR1 is SNHLY and CDR2 is FYNNEI. The CDR3 is 13 residues long. The chain's CDR3 is CASTAEGNQPQHF. CDR3 DNA: TGTGCCAGCACAGCGGAAGGGAATCAGCCCCAGCATTTT.

A single count supports this clone. V and J are TRBV29-1 and TRBJ2-3; the match to TRBD2 covers 13 bases. The germline V gene has CDR1 SQVTM and CDR2 ANQGSEA. There are 14 residues in the CDR3. CDR3 nucleotide sequence: TGCAGTGGTCGGACTAGCGGGGGTCGGAATACGCAGTATTTT. Its protein is CSGRTSGGRNTQYF.

In its sample, this clone was seen a few times. V is TRBV5-1 and J is TRBJ2-7; 13 bases match TRBD2. V gave up 4 bases and J gave up 7 bases; unmatched junction bases: 5. CDR1 and CDR2 (germline): SGHRS, YFSETQ. There are 14 residues in the CDR3. The CDR3 protein is CASSRRLAGGEQYF. The CDR3 DNA reads TGCGCCAGCAGCCGAAGACTAGCGGGAGGTGAGCAGTACTTC.

V usage is TRBV28 and J usage is TRBJ1-5, with TRBD1 matching 10 bases. Germline V gene data show CDR1 as MDHEN and CDR2 as SYDVKM. V gave up 5 bases and J gave up 3 bases; unmatched junction bases: 7. This CDR3 spans 16 amino acids. The CDR3, as DNA: TGTGCCAGCAGTACCTGGACAGGGGGGTCCAATCAGCCCCAGCATTTT. This sequence encodes CASSTWTGGSNQPQHF.

The rearrangement links TRBV30 to TRBJ2-7; TRBD1 agrees at 7 bases. CDR3 size: 14 residues. Germline V gives CDR1 GTSNPN, CDR2 SVGIG (reference sequence). V was clipped by 3 bases and J by 4 bases; unmatched bases: 9. CDR3 sequence (DNA): TGTGCCTGGAGGGGGACAGTCGGGGCTTACGAGCAGTACTTC. It codes for CAWRGTVGAYEQYF.

The chain links TRBV29-1 to TRBJ2-5; 8 nucleotides agree with TRBD2. Germline V gene sequence: CDR1 SQVTM, CDR2 ANQGSEA. V lost 4 bases, J lost 2 bases, and 6 bases stayed unmatched. The CDR3 is 14 amino acids. This CDR3 is CSVAGGAGQETQYF. CDR3 nucleotides: TGCAGCGTTGCGGGGGGGGCCGGACAAGAGACCCAGTACTTC.